Following are 21 T cell receptor beta chains from one sample sequenced in a study of cytomegalovirus exposure and HLA in healthy donors. Use of 60 Vbeta and 13 Jbeta primers characterized the PCR. Sequencing used immunoSEQ multiplex PCR; TCRdb keeps in-frame clones, though not all of them. The table has fewer than 200,000 clones, roughly 89% seen once. Sequenced: PBMCs. The source of these receptors is a woman between 25 and 40 years old in good health and CMV-seronegative.

The chain recombines TRBV9 with TRBJ2-5; 8 nucleotides match TRBD1. Germline assignment: CDR1 SGDLS and CDR2 YYNGEE. Losses at the gene ends were 2 bases for V and 5 bases for J; bases not matched to a gene: 8. The CDR3 is made up of 15 amino acids. The CDR3 DNA follows: TGTGCCAGCAGCGTGGAAGACAGGGGTGCGGAGACCCAGTACTTC. Its protein product is CASSVEDRGAETQYF.

The V and J genes are TRBV28 and TRBJ2-7; D unresolved. Germline CDR1 reads MDHEN; CDR2 reads SYDVKM. Deletions cut 1 base from V and 6 bases from J, with 7 bases between. The CDR3 extends over 12 amino acids. The CDR3 protein is CASSLFNSEQYF. In nucleotides, the CDR3 is TGTGCCAGCAGTTTATTCAACTCCGAGCAGTACTTC.

The chain couples TRBV5-1 to TRBJ2-5; 8 bases fit TRBD1. V was clipped by 4 bases and J by 5 bases; unmatched bases: 10. Germline-derived CDR1 and CDR2 are SGHRS and YFSETQ. The CDR3 is made up of 15 amino acids. The CDR3 DNA sequence: TGCGCCAGCAGCCCCAAGCAGGGGGCTTGGGAGACCCAGTACTTC. Its translation is CASSPKQGAWETQYF.

CDR3 coding DNA: TGTGCCAGTACCCACACCCCGGGACTAGCGGGAGATGAGCAGTTCTTC. Protein sequence: CASTHTPGLAGDEQFF. The gene calls are TRBV19 and TRBJ2-1, with TRBD2 matching 14 bases. CDR1 and CDR2 (germline): LNHDA, SQIVND (reference sequence). Trimming took 7 bases from V and 8 from J; bases not matched to a gene: 10. The CDR3 sequence is 16 residues long.

The chain has TRBV6-4 and TRBJ2-3; 12 bases fit TRBD1. V shed 3 bases and J 4 bases; nucleotides not matched to a gene: 2. Germline-derived CDR1 and CDR2 are MRHNA and SNTAGT. The CDR3 has 15 amino acids. The DNA for the CDR3 is TGTGCCAGCAGTGAAGGGACAGGGGGCCCAGATACGCAGTATTTT. Residues: CASSEGTGGPDTQYF.

Concerning this clone itself: Mismatch with germline at one junction end may stem from a read error. The chain links TRBV6-1 to TRBJ2-5, with D possibly matching TRBD2 (6 bases). The CDR3 is 11 amino acids. Per germline, CDR1 MNHNS and CDR2 SASEGT. The chain's CDR3 is CASRVDSWRDF. In DNA form, the CDR3 reads TGTGCCAGCAGGGTGGACTCTTGGAGGGACTTC.

The rearrangement uses TRBV4-1 and TRBJ2-7; 14 positions agree with TRBD2. CDR3 length: 16 residues. Trimming at V came to 3 bases and at J to 7 bases, leaving 8 bases not matched to a gene. Germline V gene lookup returns CDR1 MGHRA and CDR2 YSYEKL. The CDR3 loop reads CASSQRVGLAGGEQYF. Here the CDR3 DNA reads TGCGCCAGCAGCCAGCGAGTTGGACTAGCGGGGGGTGAGCAGTACTTC.

This chain joins TRBV7-3 and TRBJ1-1; D is ambiguous. This CDR3 has 14 amino acids. Trimming removed 7 bases at V and 0 bases at J, with 12 bases between. Germline CDR1 reads SGHTA; CDR2 reads FQGTGA. The DNA of the CDR3 is TGTGCCAGCACGAAAGCCGATTTGAACACTGAAGCTTTCTTT. Amino acids: CASTKADLNTEAFF.

This clone was picked up one time. The rearrangement links TRBV6-5 to TRBJ2-7; TRBD2 is a possible D gene (6 bases). Trimming stripped 6 bases from V and 1 base from J, with 13 bases between. CDR3 length: 14 residues. CDR1 and CDR2 from the germline V gene are MNHEY and SVGAGI. This CDR3 reads CASRPSEYSYEQYF. DNA of the CDR3: TGTGCCAGCAGGCCTAGCGAGTATTCCTACGAGCAGTACTTC.

About this clone: The sample has other DNA sequences that encode this CDR3 too. V and J are TRBV6-6 and TRBJ2-1; 7 positions agree with TRBD2. The CDR3 runs 15 residues. In germline, CDR1 is MNHNY, CDR2 SVGAGI (reference sequence). The junction had 5 bases not matched to a gene; V was cut back by 6 bases and J by 0 bases. CDR3 nucleotides: TGTGCCAGCAGCGCTAGCGGCAGCTCCTACAATGAGCAGTTCTTC. Its protein is CASSASGSSYNEQFF.

CDR3 sequence (DNA): TGTGCCAGCAGCTTAGACCAGGACAGGGGGGAGCAGTTCTTC. It specifies CASSLDQDRGEQFF. This chain uses TRBV7-9 with TRBJ2-1; 10 positions match TRBD1. This CDR3 region has 14 residues. V was clipped by 1 base and J by 10 bases; unmatched bases: 4. Germline V lookup: CDR1 SEHNR, CDR2 FQNEAQ (reference sequence).

Only one count was recorded for this clone. The rearrangement uses TRBV5-1 and TRBJ1-1, with a tentative D call TRBD1 (5 bases). This CDR3 spans 15 amino acids. The V and J ends lost 5 bases and 1 base respectively, with 15 bases between them. Germline V gene lookup returns CDR1 SGHRS and CDR2 YFSETQ. CDR3 amino acids: CASSPFTGGNTEAFF. The CDR3 nucleotides are TGCGCCAGCAGTCCGTTCACGGGGGGGAACACTGAAGCTTTCTTT.

The rearrangement joins TRBV5-1 to TRBJ2-7, with 11 bases fitting TRBD2. CDR1 is SGHRS and CDR2 is YFSETQ in the germline V gene. This CDR3 comprises 18 residues. Trimming removed 4 bases from V and 2 bases from J; junction bases left unmatched: 14. CDR3 sequence: CASSLGIAGGRNTYEQYF. The CDR3 region has the DNA TGCGCCAGCAGCCTGGGGATAGCGGGAGGGCGAAACACCTACGAGCAGTACTTC.

The CDR3 reads CASSGPGLAGPYEQYF. The CDR3 bases are TGTGCCAGCAGCGGCCCCGGACTAGCGGGTCCTTACGAGCAGTACTTC. The chain couples TRBV7-9 to TRBJ2-7; TRBD2 aligns across 11 bases. J lost 4 bases, V lost 5 bases, and 10 bases had no gene match. CDR1 and CDR2 (germline): SEHNR, FQNEAQ (reference sequence). This CDR3 has 16 residues.

This clone was recorded once. The chain is built from TRBV27 and TRBJ2-7, with 9 positions matching TRBD2. This CDR3 is 15 amino acids long. V dropped 0 bases and J dropped 4; count of bases not matched to a gene: 4. Germline-derived CDR1 and CDR2 are MNHEY and SMNVEV (reference sequence). CDR3: CASSLSRGRVYEQYF. The DNA for the CDR3 is TGTGCCAGCAGTTTATCCCGCGGGAGGGTTTACGAGCAGTACTTC.

This chain joins TRBV6-6 and TRBJ2-1, with D possibly TRBD1 on 6 matching bases. The CDR3 extends over 16 amino acids. Germline CDR1 and CDR2: MNHNY and SVGAGI (reference sequence). The V end lost 4 bases, the J end lost 0 bases, and 13 bases lay between the germline ends. The CDR3 is CASSSPTGSSYNEQFF. CDR3 DNA: TGTGCCAGCAGTTCCCCCACAGGGAGCTCCTACAATGAGCAGTTCTTC.

J is TRBJ2-7 and V is TRBV9; 9 nucleotides line up with TRBD1. CDR3 size: 13 residues. Unmatched junction bases numbered 5, after V lost 3 bases and J lost 7 bases. Germline V gene sequence: CDR1 SGDLS, CDR2 YYNGEE. This chain's CDR3 is CASSAGQGSEQYF. CDR3 nucleotide sequence: TGTGCCAGCAGCGCCGGACAGGGGAGTGAGCAGTACTTC.

The rearrangement uses TRBV6-5 and TRBJ1-2; 9 positions agree with TRBD1. Germline CDR1 MNHEY, CDR2 SVGAGI. Unmatched junction bases numbered 9, after V lost 6 bases and J lost 4 bases. The CDR3 length is 15 residues. CDR3 DNA: TGTGCCAGCAGATCAATGGGACAGGGTTCCTATGGCTACACCTTC. Translated: CASRSMGQGSYGYTF.

The rearrangement uses TRBV7-2 and TRBJ2-4, with 10 bases fitting TRBD1. Germline V lookup: CDR1 SGHTA, CDR2 FQGNSA. The CDR3 length is 15 residues. V trimming: 0 bases; J trimming: 9 bases; junction bases outside the gene matches: 5. CDR3 loop: CASSLADRGLRIQYF. In DNA, the CDR3 is TGTGCCAGCAGCTTAGCGGACAGGGGGTTACGCATTCAGTACTTC. Based on the CDR3 plus reference TRBV7-2 and TRBJ2-4, the full variable domain is GAGVSQSPSNKVTEKGKDVELRCDPISGHTALYWYRQSLGQGLEFLIYFQGNSAPDKSGLPSDRFSAERTGGSVSTLTIQRTQQEDSAVYLCASSLADRGLRIQYFGAGTRLSVL.

This chain joins TRBV7-7 and TRBJ2-3; the match to TRBD2 covers 9 bases. V lost 8 bases to trimming and J lost 3 bases; unmatched junction nucleotides: 12. CDR1 and CDR2 from the germline V gene are SSHAT and FNYEAQ (reference sequence). This CDR3 contains 16 residues. The CDR3: CASAKWAGGPTDTQYF. The CDR3 coding sequence is TGTGCCAGCGCAAAGTGGGCGGGGGGGCCAACAGATACGCAGTATTTT. The entire variable domain, with the rest obtained from reference TRBV7-7 and TRBJ2-3, is as follows: GAGVSQSPRYKVTKRGQDVTLRCDPISSHATLYWYQQALGQGPEFLTYFNYEAQPDKSGLPSDRFSAERPEGSISTLTIQRTEQRDSAMYRCASAKWAGGPTDTQYFGPGTRLTVL.

This chain uses TRBV29-1 with TRBJ2-3; D remains unclear. V was trimmed by 6 bases and J by 4 bases, leaving 17 bases between them. Germline assignment: CDR1 SQVTM and CDR2 ANQGSEA. The CDR3 length is 14 residues. Here the CDR3 DNA reads TGCAGCGTAGAACGCAGTGTTTCTCCAGATACGCAGTATTTT. Translated, it gives CSVERSVSPDTQYF.